What follows are 25 T cell receptor beta chains derived from one specimen sequenced in a study of cytomegalovirus exposure and HLA in healthy donors. Use of 60 Vbeta and 13 Jbeta primers characterized the PCR. Profiling relied on immunoSEQ multiplex PCR, and the TCRdb table lists in-frame clones only, not all of them. This repertoire includes 130,000 or so clones. The source material was PBMCs. These receptors were obtained from a woman aged 18-30 years in good health and CMV-seronegative.

The CDR3 DNA is TGTGCCTGGAGTCCCGGCAGACTAAAAGAGACCCAGTACTTC. This sequence encodes CAWSPGRLKETQYF. The chain combines TRBV30 with TRBJ2-5; D perhaps matches TRBD2 (5 bases). Per germline, CDR1 GTSNPN and CDR2 SVGIG (reference sequence). Trimming pared 2 bases from V and 3 bases from J, leaving 13 bases between. The CDR3 covers 14 residues. The full variable domain, with the rest looked up from reference TRBV30 and TRBJ2-5, is SQTIHQWPATLVQPVGSPLSLECTVEGTSNPNLYWYRQAAGRGLQLLFYSVGIGQISSEVPQNLSASRPQDRQFILSSKKLLLSDSGFYLCAWSPGRLKETQYFGPGTRLLVL.

The chain combines TRBV27 with TRBJ2-1; 12 bases are a match to TRBD2. The V gene end was trimmed by 4 bases and the J gene end by 4 bases; junction bases not matched to a gene: 5. The length of the CDR3 is 16 residues. Germline loops: CDR1 MNHEY, CDR2 SMNVEV (reference sequence). The CDR3: CASSSLGLAGYNEQFF. CDR3 coding DNA: TGTGCCAGCAGTTCCCTTGGACTAGCGGGATACAATGAGCAGTTCTTC.

The CDR3 loop reads CASTQGGGETEAFF. CDR3 coding DNA: TGTGCCAGCACCCAGGGGGGTGGGGAAACTGAAGCTTTCTTT. The chain carries TRBV7-9 and TRBJ1-1; 7 nucleotides align to TRBD1. The CDR3 length is 14 residues. Germline-derived CDR1 and CDR2 are SEHNR and FQNEAQ (reference sequence). Trimming took 7 bases from V and 5 from J; bases not matched to a gene: 10.

The rearrangement uses TRBV7-9 and TRBJ2-7, with D possibly being TRBD2 (5 bases). The V gene's germline CDR1 is SEHNR and CDR2 FQNEAQ (reference sequence). The CDR3 sequence is 12 residues long. V was cut by 4 bases and J by 7 bases, with 11 bases left in between. The CDR3 DNA is TGTGCCAGCAGCTGGACTCAATGGGAGCAGTACTTC. Encoded protein: CASSWTQWEQYF. Supplemented by reference TRBV7-9 and TRBJ2-7, the full variable domain reads DTGVSQNPRHKITKRGQNVTFRCDPISEHNRLYWYRQTLGQGPEFLTYFQNEAQLEKSRLLSDRFSAERPKGSFSTLEIQRTEQGDSAMYLCASSWTQWEQYFGPGTRLTVT.

The V and J genes are TRBV6-1 and TRBJ2-2; 8 nucleotides agree with TRBD1. The CDR3 totals 15 residues. V gave up 6 bases and J gave up 4 bases; unmatched junction bases: 7. Germline V gene lookup returns CDR1 MNHNS and CDR2 SASEGT. CDR3 loop: CASSLNQGATGELFF. DNA for the CDR3: TGTGCCAGCAGCCTCAACCAGGGGGCCACCGGGGAGCTGTTTTTT.

This chain joins TRBV29-1 and TRBJ1-5; 8 bases are a match to TRBD1. CDR1 SQVTM and CDR2 ANQGSEA come from the germline V gene. V lost 4 bases and J lost 3; bases outside the gene matches: 11. The CDR3 sequence is 16 residues long. CDR3 loop: CSVAGAGTGNNQPQHF. CDR3 bases: TGCAGCGTTGCCGGGGCCGGGACAGGCAACAATCAGCCCCAGCATTTT.

This chain connects TRBV28 to TRBJ1-1, with 7 nucleotides matching TRBD1. Germline CDR1 and CDR2: MDHEN and SYDVKM. V was clipped by 8 bases and J by 8 bases; unmatched bases: 14. CDR3 length equals 14 residues. CDR3 amino acids: CASGIGAGGPEAFF. The CDR3 DNA reads TGTGCCAGCGGGATCGGGGCAGGGGGTCCCGAAGCTTTCTTT.

The chain uses TRBV11-2 and TRBJ2-2; maybe TRBD1 (6 bases). From germline, CDR1 is SGHAT and CDR2 FQNNGV. V lost 9 bases, J lost 3 bases, and 14 bases lay in between. This CDR3 spans 14 amino acids. CDR3 residues: CASSIRGYTGELFF. The CDR3 nucleotides are TGTGCCAGTAGTATTAGGGGGTACACCGGGGAGCTGTTTTTT.

This chain links TRBV11-2 with TRBJ2-2, with 9 bases that match TRBD1. The length of the CDR3 is 15 residues. V shed 4 bases, J shed 3 bases, and the junction held 3 bases outside the gene matches. CDR1 is SGHAT and CDR2 is FQNNGV in the germline V gene. The CDR3 spells CASSSRQGDTGELFF. The CDR3 DNA is TGTGCCAGCAGCTCGAGACAGGGGGACACCGGGGAGCTGTTTTTT. The full variable domain, rest sourced from reference TRBV11-2 and TRBJ2-2, is EAGVAQSPRYKIIEKRQSVAFWCNPISGHATLYWYQQILGQGPKLLIQFQNNGVVDDSQLPKDRFSAERLKGVDSTLKIQPAKLEDSAVYLCASSSRQGDTGELFFGEGSRLTVL.

The V call is TRBV5-1, the J call TRBJ2-5; a weak D match, TRBD1 (6 bases). Germline V gene data show CDR1 as SGHRS and CDR2 as YFSETQ. CDR3 length: 17 amino acids. Trimming removed 1 base from V and 0 bases from J, with 16 bases in between. Here the CDR3 DNA reads TGCGCCAGCAGCTTGAGCCAGGGGCCTCGGTACCAAGAGACCCAGTACTTC. Residues: CASSLSQGPRYQETQYF.

V usage is TRBV5-6 and J usage is TRBJ1-2, with TRBD1 as a possible D gene (6 bases). The germline gives CDR1 SGHDT, CDR2 YYEEEE. This CDR3 is 12 amino acids long. V lost 6 bases and J lost 8, with 14 bases in between. The CDR3 loop is CASTHSGGGYTF. The CDR3 region has the DNA TGTGCCAGCACCCATAGTGGGGGCGGCTACACCTTC.

This sequence joins TRBV5-1 and TRBJ1-4; 11 positions match TRBD1. V was pared by 4 bases and J by 6 bases, with 11 bases of the junction left unmatched. Looked up from germline, CDR1 is SGHRS and CDR2 is YFSETQ. The length of the CDR3 is 17 residues. CDR3 amino acids: CASSPGQGAGVDEKLFF. The CDR3 coding sequence is TGCGCCAGCAGCCCCGGACAGGGGGCTGGGGTAGATGAAAAACTGTTTTTT.

This chain links TRBV27 with TRBJ2-7; 15 nucleotides align to TRBD2. The CDR3 consists of 14 residues. The trim removed 6 bases at V and 3 bases at J, leaving 0 bases unmatched. The V gene's germline CDR1 is MNHEY and CDR2 SMNVEV (reference sequence). The CDR3, as DNA: TGTGCCAGCAGGGGACTAGCGGGAGGCTACGAGCAGTACTTC. This encodes CASRGLAGGYEQYF.

This chain joins TRBV7-9 and TRBJ1-4; D unresolved. The CDR3 is 15 amino acids. V was pared by 5 bases and J by 2 bases, with 12 bases between. CDR1 and CDR2 from the germline V gene are SEHNR and FQNEAQ (reference sequence). The CDR3 sequence is CASSRLGQTNEKLFF. DNA of the CDR3: TGTGCCAGCAGCCGACTAGGGCAGACTAATGAAAAACTGTTTTTT. Full variable domain (rest looked up from reference TRBV7-9 and TRBJ1-4): DTGVSQNPRHKITKRGQNVTFRCDPISEHNRLYWYRQTLGQGPEFLTYFQNEAQLEKSRLLSDRFSAERPKGSFSTLEIQRTEQGDSAMYLCASSRLGQTNEKLFFGSGTQLSVL.

V and J are TRBV5-6 and TRBJ1-2; the D is unclear. Germline assignment: CDR1 SGHDT and CDR2 YYEEEE. V shed 4 bases and J shed 4 bases, with 23 bases lying between them. The CDR3 loop spans 17 amino acids. Here the CDR3 DNA reads TGTGCCAGCAGCAACTCGATACTCAGGAAGGTGAGCTATGGCTACACCTTC. Protein: CASSNSILRKVSYGYTF.

The chain combines TRBV5-1 with TRBJ2-3; a weak D match, TRBD2 (6 bases). V was shortened by 4 bases and J by 2 bases, with 11 bases between the two germline ends. The germline gives CDR1 SGHRS, CDR2 YFSETQ. This CDR3 region has 14 residues. The CDR3, as DNA: TGCGCCAGCAGCCCTCGGGAGCCCACAGATACGCAGTATTTT. Translated: CASSPREPTDTQYF.

This chain links TRBV13 with TRBJ2-5; possibly TRBD2 for D (6 bases). The V gene's germline CDR1 is PRHDT and CDR2 FYEKMQ (reference sequence). CDR3 size: 15 residues. The germline V and J ends were trimmed by 1 base and 1 base, with 10 bases remaining between them. CDR3 in amino acids: CASSLAGAGQETQYF. CDR3 nucleotides: TGTGCCAGCAGCTTAGCTGGAGCGGGCCAAGAGACCCAGTACTTC.

V usage is TRBV6-1 and J usage is TRBJ1-4, with unresolved D. The V gene's germline CDR1 is MNHNS and CDR2 SASEGT. Trimming took off 8 bases at V and 1 base at J, with 11 bases between the two ends. This CDR3 has 14 residues. The CDR3 coding sequence is TGTGCCAGCGCAAGCGGATTAACTAATGAAAAACTGTTTTTT. It codes for CASASGLTNEKLFF.

This rearrangement joins TRBV7-3 to TRBJ1-1; TRBD1 matches at 7 bases. Germline V gene data show CDR1 as SGHTA and CDR2 as FQGTGA. CDR3 length equals 13 residues. V trimming: 3 bases; J trimming: 3 bases; junction bases outside the gene matches: 1. CDR3 sequence reads: CASSFDRDTEAFF. CDR3 nucleotide sequence: TGTGCCAGCAGCTTTGACAGGGACACTGAAGCTTTCTTT.

DNA of the CDR3: TGTGCCAGCAGCCAGGTTACTAGCAGCAGCTCCTACAATGAGCAGTTCTTC. Its protein product is CASSQVTSSSSYNEQFF. This rearrangement joins TRBV4-2 to TRBJ2-1; TRBD2 is a possible D gene (6 bases). The CDR3 length is 17 residues. Looked up from germline, CDR1 is LGHNA and CDR2 is YNFKEQ. Trimming stripped 3 bases from V and 0 bases from J, with 15 bases between.

V gene TRBV29-1 combines with J gene TRBJ2-3, with D possibly matching TRBD1 (6 bases). The CDR3 totals 14 residues. The V gene lost 6 bases and the J gene lost 0 bases, with 13 bases spanning the gap. Looked up from germline, CDR1 is SQVTM and CDR2 is ANQGSEA. For the CDR3, the DNA is TGCAGCGTAATGGACAGAACTAGCACAGATACGCAGTATTTT. Protein product: CSVMDRTSTDTQYF.

The chain links TRBV19 to TRBJ2-3, with 8 bases aligning to TRBD2. Germline lookup yields CDR1 LNHDA and CDR2 SQIVND (reference sequence). J gave up 3 bases and V 5 bases, and 10 bases lay outside the gene matches. The CDR3 totals 16 residues. The CDR3 region has the DNA TGTGCCAGTAGTTACCGCTATAGCGGGAAGACAGATACGCAGTATTTT. This codes for CASSYRYSGKTDTQYF.

The gene calls are TRBV9 and TRBJ1-1; a possible D gene is TRBD1 (6 bases). Trimming cost V 0 bases and J 1 base, with 7 bases left between them. This CDR3 spans 14 amino acids. Per germline, CDR1 SGDLS and CDR2 YYNGEE. CDR3 protein: CASSVGQANTEAFF. In nucleotides, the CDR3 is TGTGCCAGCAGCGTAGGACAGGCGAACACTGAAGCTTTCTTT.

The chain couples TRBV19 to TRBJ2-1; the match to TRBD1 covers 7 bases. With V trimmed by 5 bases and J by 10 bases, 8 bases remained unmatched. The germline gives CDR1 LNHDA, CDR2 SQIVND (reference sequence). The CDR3 length is 13 residues. CDR3 sequence reads: CASSPDRVYEQFF. CDR3 bases: TGTGCCAGTAGTCCCGACAGGGTTTACGAGCAGTTCTTC. Complete variable domain (other parts from reference TRBV19 and TRBJ2-1): DGGITQSPKYLFRKEGQNVTLSCEQNLNHDAMYWYRQDPGQGLRLIYYSQIVNDFQKGDIAEGYSVSREKKESFPLTVTSAQKNPTAFYLCASSPDRVYEQFFGPGTRLTVL.

This chain connects TRBV11-3 to TRBJ2-1; 13 nucleotides agree with TRBD2. The ends lost 1 base at V and 3 bases at J; junction bases unmatched: 0. The CDR3 sequence is 16 residues long. CDR1 is SGHNT and CDR2 is YENEEA in the germline V gene. CDR3 region: CASSLGLAGGYNEQFF. CDR3 bases: TGTGCCAGCAGCTTAGGACTAGCGGGGGGCTACAATGAGCAGTTCTTC.